Below, one T cell receptor (beta chain) is given with its context. This sample was included in a study of blood T cell repertoires in COVID-19. With 0 bases removed from V and 4 bases from J, the gap between germline ends came to 13 bases. Germline CDR1 reads LGHNA; CDR2 reads YSLEER. There are 16 residues in the CDR3. Assay used: immunoSEQ multiplex PCR; TCRdb lists only in-frame clones, some missing. The table lists around 400,000 clones, roughly 80% of them singletons, with about 4.9% in the top ten. Those enrolled, adults aged 18 to 89 years, came from about two dozen US areas. Participant-given clinical history determined each cohort assignment. Resolution of symptoms, clearance, or two negative PCRs was present in recovered Cohort 3 donors.

The V and J genes are TRBV4-3 and TRBJ2-1, with D possibly matching TRBD1 (6 bases). The clonotype was recovered from a woman between 50 and 59 years old who had recovered from COVID-19. Sequencing was carried out using PBMCs or T cells enriched from blood (not recorded which). In DNA form, the CDR3 reads TGCGCCAGCAGCCAAGAGGTGGGACATGGGTACAATGAGCAGTTCTTC. Translating it yields CASSQEVGHGYNEQFF.